The next 15 T cell receptor beta chains were all read from a single sample in a study of beta chain features in type 1 diabetes. Study-wide points: There was a moderate but significant shortening of TCRB CDR3s in all four CD4+ subsets of Type 1 diabetes patients.

Expressed TCRB transcripts were sequenced after all isolated RNA was converted to cDNA. Measured with immunoSEQ multiplex PCR; TCRdb has only the in-frame clones, and not every one. This sample has about 740,000 clones; 13% occur once, and the top ten carry 0.02% to 0.025%. No antigen has been assigned to these receptors. Specimen: naive CD4+ T cells from blood. The source is a man aged 18 to 29 with type 1 diabetes.

This clone occurred a few times. The rearrangement links TRBV29-1 to TRBJ2-7, with D uncertain. Trimming removed 3 bases at V and 1 base at J, with 7 bases between. Germline loops: CDR1 SQVTM, CDR2 ANQGSEA. The CDR3 totals 12 residues. The CDR3 sequence: CSVETFSYEQYF. The DNA of the CDR3 is TGCAGCGTTGAGACCTTTTCCTACGAGCAGTACTTC.

The sample holds a few counts of this clone. The CDR3 loop is CASSSGTVSNQPQHF. CDR3 sequence (DNA): TGTGCCAGCAGTTCCGGGACGGTGAGCAATCAGCCCCAGCATTTT. The V and J genes are TRBV27 and TRBJ1-5, with TRBD1 as a possible D gene (5 bases). The CDR3 covers 15 residues. Germline CDR1 and CDR2: MNHEY and SMNVEV (reference sequence). With 4 bases removed from V and 1 base from J, the gap between germline ends came to 11 bases.

The rearrangement links TRBV19 to TRBJ2-1, with TRBD1 as a possible D gene (6 bases). Germline-derived CDR1 and CDR2 are LNHDA and SQIVND (reference sequence). V lost 6 bases and J 7 bases, leaving 22 bases between the germline ends. This CDR3 is 16 amino acids long. The CDR3 region has the DNA TGTGCCAGTAGGCATGGCTGGGCAGGGGTGGGGAATGAGCAGTTCTTC. Protein: CASRHGWAGVGNEQFF.

This clone was picked up a small number of times. J is TRBJ2-1 and V is TRBV5-1; TRBD1 might be the D (5 bases). This CDR3 comprises 15 residues. Germline V gives CDR1 SGHRS, CDR2 YFSETQ. V lost 0 bases and J lost 8, with 15 bases in between. The CDR3 here is CASSLGGQRTDEQFF. CDR3 sequence (DNA): TGCGCCAGCAGCTTGGGGGGCCAACGGACGGATGAGCAGTTCTTC.

The J gene is TRBJ1-2, the V gene TRBV4-1; D is perhaps TRBD1 (5 bases). Trimming shortened V by 6 bases and J by 8 bases, and 19 bases separated the two germline ends. The germline gives CDR1 MGHRA, CDR2 YSYEKL. The CDR3 is 14 amino acids. This chain's CDR3 is CASRTEGRGSGYTF. The CDR3 nucleotides read TGCGCCAGCAGAACGGAGGGGCGGGGCTCCGGCTACACCTTC.

This rearrangement joins TRBV4-2 to TRBJ2-7, with 7 positions matching TRBD2. The V segment lost 4 bases and the J segment 2 bases; nucleotides outside the gene matches: 11. Germline V gene lookup returns CDR1 LGHNA and CDR2 YNFKEQ. The CDR3 is made up of 16 amino acids. The CDR3 reads CASSPYGGGPTYEQYF. DNA of the CDR3: TGTGCCAGCAGCCCATATGGGGGGGGTCCGACCTACGAGCAGTACTTC.

The chain links TRBV2 to TRBJ2-5; tentatively, D is TRBD1 or TRBD2 (5 bases each). V lost 6 bases to trimming and J lost 5 bases, with 13 bases between them. This CDR3 comprises 13 residues. The germline V gene has CDR1 SNHLY and CDR2 FYNNEI. The CDR3 loop is CASRGDLVETQYF. Here the CDR3 DNA reads TGTGCCAGCAGGGGGGACCTGGTGGAGACCCAGTACTTC.

This clone was counted a few times. The gene calls are TRBV20-1 and TRBJ2-3; 12 nucleotides align to TRBD1. The CDR3 is 10 amino acids. Per germline, CDR1 DFQATT and CDR2 SNEGSKA (reference sequence). J was trimmed by 14 bases and V by 5 bases; bases with no gene match: 2. The CDR3 protein is CSAGTGGLYF. DNA for the CDR3: TGCAGTGCTGGGACAGGGGGCCTGTATTTT.

J is TRBJ2-7 and V is TRBV30; 7 bases agree with TRBD2. The J segment lost 6 bases and the V segment lost 2 bases, leaving 10 bases of the junction unmatched. The germline gives CDR1 GTSNPN, CDR2 SVGIG (reference sequence). This CDR3 is 14 amino acids long. CDR3 in amino acids: CAWSPLMGGTEQYF. The CDR3, as DNA: TGTGCCTGGAGTCCCCTGATGGGAGGGACCGAGCAGTACTTC.

The genes are TRBV5-4 and TRBJ1-2; D uncertain. CDR1 is SGHNT, CDR2 YYREEE, per germline (reference sequence). The CDR3 sequence is 15 residues long. Trimming took off 4 bases at V and 4 bases at J, with 17 bases between the two ends. This chain's CDR3 is CASSPSSTDAYGYTF. The CDR3 DNA follows: TGTGCCAGCAGCCCCAGTTCAACAGATGCCTATGGCTACACCTTC.

The CDR3 sequence is CASSEFSGGQDTQYF. In DNA form, the CDR3 reads TGTGCCAGCAGTGAATTCTCAGGGGGCCAAGATACGCAGTATTTT. The chain couples TRBV2 to TRBJ2-3; 8 bases match TRBD1. V lost 2 bases to trimming and J lost 5 bases; unmatched junction nucleotides: 6. The CDR3 runs to 15 residues. CDR1 and CDR2 (germline): SNHLY, FYNNEI.

This clone has just a few counts. The rearrangement links TRBV27 to TRBJ2-3, with a tentative D call TRBD2 (6 bases). Trimming left V 5 bases short and J 0 bases short, with 9 bases between. CDR3 size: 14 residues. Looked up from germline, CDR1 is MNHEY and CDR2 is SMNVEV (reference sequence). CDR3 in DNA: TGTGCCAGCAGTCCAGGGACTAGCACAGATACGCAGTATTTT. Its translation: CASSPGTSTDTQYF.

The rearrangement joins TRBV30 to TRBJ1-1, with D unresolved. Germline V gene data show CDR1 as GTSNPN and CDR2 as SVGIG (reference sequence). The CDR3 runs to 13 residues. V was clipped by 4 bases and J by 0 bases, with 9 bases between them. CDR3 residues: CAWMSQMNTEAFF. The CDR3 region has the DNA TGTGCCTGGATGTCACAGATGAACACTGAAGCTTTCTTT. Using reference TRBV30 and TRBJ1-1 for the parts outside the CDR3, the full variable domain is SQTIHQWPATLVQPVGSPLSLECTVEGTSNPNLYWYRQAAGRGLQLLFYSVGIGQISSEVPQNLSASRPQDRQFILSSKKLLLSDSGFYLCAWMSQMNTEAFFGQGTRLTVV.

J is TRBJ1-1 and V is TRBV18; a weak D match, TRBD1 (6 bases). CDR1 is KGHSH, CDR2 LQKENI, per germline. Trimming shortened V by 3 bases and J by 4 bases, and 12 bases separated the two germline ends. CDR3 length equals 14 residues. The CDR3 is CASSPPSRGTEAFF. The CDR3 DNA sequence: TGTGCCAGCTCACCGCCGAGCAGGGGCACTGAAGCTTTCTTT.

This clone was seen a handful of times. The chain recombines TRBV15 with TRBJ1-4, with 8 bases fitting TRBD1. J gave up 8 bases and V 2 bases, and 4 bases lay outside the gene matches. Germline CDR1 reads LNHNV; CDR2 reads YYDKDF (reference sequence). CDR3 length: 14 amino acids. For the CDR3, the DNA is TGTGCCACCAGCAGACGACAGGGGAGCGAAAAACTGTTTTTT. This codes for CATSRRQGSEKLFF.